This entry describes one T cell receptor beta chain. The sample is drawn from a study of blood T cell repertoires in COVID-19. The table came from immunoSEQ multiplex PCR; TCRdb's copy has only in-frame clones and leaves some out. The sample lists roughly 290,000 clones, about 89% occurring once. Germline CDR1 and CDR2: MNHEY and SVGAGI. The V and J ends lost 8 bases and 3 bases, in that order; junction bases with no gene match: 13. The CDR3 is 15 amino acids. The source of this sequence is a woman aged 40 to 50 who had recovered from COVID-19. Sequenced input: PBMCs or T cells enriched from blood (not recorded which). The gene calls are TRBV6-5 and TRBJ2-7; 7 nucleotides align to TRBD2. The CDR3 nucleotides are TGTGCCAGCGCTGCGGGTTCTAGCGGTATCTACGAGCAGTACTTC. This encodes CASAAGSSGIYEQYF.